This passage covers 27 T cell receptor beta chains from one sample sequenced in a study of T cell responses to AZD1222 COVID-19 vaccine. TCRdb's copy holds only in-frame clones and misses some; the assay was immunoSEQ multiplex PCR. This sample has 150,000 to 200,000 clones; 85% to 90% occur once, and the top ten carry under 2%. The sequenced sample was peripheral blood, obtained on day 0 of AZD1222 vaccination. The receptors here all came from an adult in good health.

This chain joins TRBV30 and TRBJ1-6; no clear D gene. Trimming took 4 bases from V and 3 from J, leaving 4 bases between them. CDR3 length: 12 amino acids. Per the germline V gene, CDR1 is GTSNPN and CDR2 is SVGIG (reference sequence). The CDR3, as DNA: TGTGCCTGGAACCTCTATAATTCACCCCTCCACTTT. The encoded protein is CAWNLYNSPLHF.

There are a few counts of this clone. This chain links TRBV7-9 with TRBJ2-1, with 7 bases fitting TRBD1. The CDR3 is made up of 16 amino acids. CDR1 and CDR2 from the germline V gene are SEHNR and FQNEAQ (reference sequence). V dropped 6 bases and J dropped 3; count of bases not matched to a gene: 11. CDR3 sequence: CASSMRDSRNYNEQFF. Written as DNA, the CDR3 is TGTGCCAGCAGTATGAGGGACAGCCGAAACTACAATGAGCAGTTCTTC.

This chain joins TRBV29-1 and TRBJ1-3, with unresolved D. CDR1 SQVTM and CDR2 ANQGSEA come from the germline V gene. The CDR3 covers 14 residues. CDR3 in DNA: TGCACCATTCGGACTGGATCCTCTGGAAACACCATATATTTT. Encoded protein: CTIRTGSSGNTIYF.

This clone was counted only a few times. The genes are TRBV27 and TRBJ1-6; D unresolved. V was cut by 5 bases and J by 9 bases, with 14 bases left in between. The germline V gene has CDR1 MNHEY and CDR2 SMNVEV (reference sequence). This CDR3 is 14 amino acids long. The CDR3 DNA is TGTGCCAGCAGTCCCTTCCGGGTTGGTTCACCCCTCCACTTT. Protein: CASSPFRVGSPLHF.

The rearrangement links TRBV7-9 to TRBJ1-1; D is uncertain. V was trimmed by 0 bases and J by 4 bases, leaving 0 bases between them. The CDR3 is 11 residues long. Germline CDR1 reads SEHNR; CDR2 reads FQNEAQ (reference sequence). In DNA, the CDR3 is TGTGCCAGCAGCTTAGCCACTGAAGCTTTCTTT. Its translation is CASSLATEAFF.

The genes are TRBV27 and TRBJ2-5, with D unresolved. CDR1 and CDR2 (germline): MNHEY, SMNVEV (reference sequence). This CDR3 contains 13 residues. V was pared by 6 bases and J by 1 base, with 9 bases between. Here the CDR3 reads CASSPAVQETQYF. In DNA, the CDR3 is TGTGCCAGCAGCCCCGCCGTCCAAGAGACCCAGTACTTC.

This sequence joins TRBV28 and TRBJ1-2; 8 bases line up with TRBD1. Germline lookup yields CDR1 MDHEN and CDR2 SYDVKM. The CDR3 has 17 amino acids. Trimming removed 6 bases from V and 5 bases from J; junction bases left unmatched: 17. The CDR3 DNA sequence: TGTGCCAGCAGAAGTACAGGGGGGCGTCCGGAGTCATATGGCTACACCTTC. Residues: CASRSTGGRPESYGYTF.

This clone was seen a handful of times. This rearrangement joins TRBV9 to TRBJ2-7; no clear D. CDR3 length: 15 amino acids. Trimming took 4 bases from V and 2 from J, leaving 16 bases between them. CDR1 is SGDLS, CDR2 YYNGEE, per germline. CDR3 protein: CASSLSEGSTYEQYF. The DNA of the CDR3 is TGTGCCAGCAGCCTGAGCGAAGGGTCCACCTACGAGCAGTACTTC.

The V and J genes are TRBV27 and TRBJ1-1; D ambiguous. The V gene's germline CDR1 is MNHEY and CDR2 SMNVEV (reference sequence). The CDR3 sequence is 15 residues long. V was cut by 3 bases and J by 0 bases, with 11 bases left in between. The CDR3 protein is CASSLLPSLNTEAFF. The CDR3 DNA follows: TGTGCCAGCAGTTTGTTACCATCTTTGAACACTGAAGCTTTCTTT.

The chain uses TRBV15 and TRBJ2-1; 7 nucleotides align to TRBD2. With 1 base clipped from V and 9 bases from J, the junction kept 15 bases outside the gene matches. Looked up from germline, CDR1 is LNHNV and CDR2 is YYDKDF (reference sequence). CDR3 size: 17 residues. CDR3 in amino acids: CATSRGDHLTSPGEQFF. In DNA, the CDR3 is TGTGCCACCAGCAGAGGCGATCACCTGACTAGCCCCGGTGAGCAGTTCTTC.

This rearrangement joins TRBV12-3 or TRBV12-4 to TRBJ2-1; D is uncertain. The CDR3 length is 13 residues. The germline V and J ends were trimmed by 3 bases and 9 bases, with 12 bases remaining between them. The CDR3 nucleotides are TGTGCCAGCAGTTTCCAGGCGCGAAGTGAGCAGTTCTTC. The encoded protein is CASSFQARSEQFF.

The V call is TRBV7-2, the J call TRBJ1-6, with D unresolved. Germline values: CDR1 SGHTA, CDR2 FQGNSA. The CDR3 is 14 amino acids. Trimming pared 4 bases from V and 7 bases from J, leaving 11 bases between. CDR3 DNA sequence: TGTGCCAGCAGCTCCCTTTGGACCAATTCACCCCTCCACTTT. It translates to CASSSLWTNSPLHF. Variable domain in full (rest from reference TRBV7-2 and TRBJ1-6): GAGVSQSPSNKVTEKGKDVELRCDPISGHTALYWYRQSLGQGLEFLIYFQGNSAPDKSGLPSDRFSAERTGGSVSTLTIQRTQQEDSAVYLCASSSLWTNSPLHFGNGTRLTVT.

J is TRBJ2-1 and V is TRBV5-6; 11 bases agree with TRBD2. From germline, CDR1 is SGHDT and CDR2 YYEEEE. V dropped 6 bases and J dropped 9; count of bases not matched to a gene: 8. The CDR3 runs to 14 residues. In nucleotides, the CDR3 is TGTGCCAGCAACAATCGGCTAGCGGGAGGTGAGCAGTTCTTC. It translates to CASNNRLAGGEQFF.

V usage is TRBV10-2 and J usage is TRBJ1-2, with a tentative D call TRBD1 (6 bases). Germline CDR1 WSHSY, CDR2 SAAADI. V was shortened by 5 bases and J by 0 bases, with 10 bases between the two germline ends. This CDR3 region has 14 residues. This chain's CDR3 is CASSRDTSNYGYTF. Written as DNA, the CDR3 is TGCGCCAGCAGTCGGGACACGTCTAACTATGGCTACACCTTC.

The chain joins TRBV30 to TRBJ1-2; D possibly corresponds to TRBD1 (6 bases). Germline V gene data show CDR1 as GTSNPN and CDR2 as SVGIG (reference sequence). The ends were cut back, 0 bases at V and 4 bases at J, with 15 bases in the middle. This CDR3 has 15 residues. The CDR3 region has the DNA TGTGCCTGGAGTGTTGGAGGAGGGGGACTCTATGGCTACACCTTC. Translating gives CAWSVGGGGLYGYTF.

V gene TRBV2 combines with J gene TRBJ2-4, with TRBD2 matching 7 bases. CDR1 and CDR2 (germline): SNHLY, FYNNEI. CDR3 length: 13 residues. Trimming took 7 bases from V and 8 from J; bases not matched to a gene: 8. The CDR3 coding sequence is TGTGCCAGCACGGGAGCGGGGAGGGACATTCAGTACTTC. It encodes CASTGAGRDIQYF.

This clone was found once. J is TRBJ1-1 and V is TRBV29-1; D is unclear. Germline V gene data show CDR1 as SQVTM and CDR2 as ANQGSEA. The CDR3 runs 12 residues. V gave up 7 bases and J gave up 1 base, with 10 bases separating them. In nucleotides, the CDR3 is TGCAGCGGGACCAGAGGGAACACTGAAGCTTTCTTT. Translation gives CSGTRGNTEAFF. Complete variable domain (other parts from reference TRBV29-1 and TRBJ1-1): SAVISQKPSRDICQRGTSLTIQCQVDSQVTMMFWYRQQPGQSLTLIATANQGSEATYESGFVIDKFPISRPNLTFSTLTVSNMSPEDSSIYLCSGTRGNTEAFFGQGTRLTVV.

Comment on this clone: At one end, the junction sequence differs from germline, possibly due to a read error. J is TRBJ1-1 and V is TRBV11-2; possibly TRBD1 for D (5 bases). The CDR3 has 14 residues. Germline CDR1 reads SGHAT; CDR2 reads FQNNGV. CDR3 bases: TGTGCCAGCAGCGAAGCAGGGTATGTAACTGAAGCCTTCTTT. Translation: CASSEAGYVTEAFF.

The chain has TRBV7-3 and TRBJ2-7; maybe TRBD1 (6 bases). The CDR3 length is 14 residues. V shed 5 bases and J shed 4 bases, with 15 bases lying between them. Germline V CDR1 and CDR2: SGHTA, FQGTGA. The CDR3 DNA is TGTGCCAGCAGCCGAAGCGAGGGGGATTACGAGCAGTACTTC. Protein product: CASSRSEGDYEQYF.

Written as DNA, the CDR3 is TGTGCCAGTAGCCTCAGGGAAGAGAATTCACCCCTCCACTTT. Its protein is CASSLREENSPLHF. This chain joins TRBV19 and TRBJ1-6; the D gene is possibly TRBD1 (5 bases). The V gene lost 6 bases and the J gene lost 7 bases, with 13 bases spanning the gap. Germline V gene lookup returns CDR1 LNHDA and CDR2 SQIVND (reference sequence). This CDR3 region has 14 residues.

The genes are TRBV10-3 and TRBJ1-5, with TRBD1 matching 9 bases. With V trimmed by 6 bases and J by 6 bases, 9 bases remained unmatched. CDR1 is ENHRY, CDR2 SYGVKD, per germline. The CDR3 spans 15 residues. For the CDR3, the DNA is TGTGCCATCAGCAGGGACAGGGTAGGGATTCAGCCCCAGCATTTT. Translation gives CAISRDRVGIQPQHF.

The genes are TRBV27 and TRBJ1-2; a possible D gene is TRBD1 (6 bases). The CDR3 runs 17 residues. The germline V gene has CDR1 MNHEY and CDR2 SMNVEV (reference sequence). The germline V and J ends were trimmed by 1 base and 4 bases, with 19 bases remaining between them. CDR3 DNA sequence: TGTGCCAGCAGTTTATTGGCCAGGGGAGAGCGAGGCTATGGCTACACCTTC. Its protein product is CASSLLARGERGYGYTF.

The CDR3 is CASRGQGNYGYTF. In DNA, the CDR3 is TGTGCCAGCAGGGGACAGGGGAACTATGGCTACACCTTC. This rearrangement joins TRBV6-5 to TRBJ1-2, with TRBD1 matching over 10 bases. The CDR3 covers 13 residues. The trim removed 6 bases at V and 2 bases at J, leaving 0 bases unmatched. The V gene's germline CDR1 is MNHEY and CDR2 SVGAGI.

The chain couples TRBV28 to TRBJ1-4; 8 nucleotides align to TRBD1. The CDR3 loop spans 15 amino acids. The V gene's germline CDR1 is MDHEN and CDR2 SYDVKM. After removal of 5 bases from V and 7 bases from J, the junction contained 9 bases not matched to a gene. CDR3 nucleotide sequence: TGTGCCAGCAGTCCGCCCAGGGGGCGTAGTGAAAAACTGTTTTTT. This sequence encodes CASSPPRGRSEKLFF.

This CDR3 reads CASSSVNGNTIYF. The DNA for the CDR3 is TGTGCCAGCAGTTCGGTCAATGGAAACACCATATATTTT. The genes are TRBV27 and TRBJ1-3; unclear D gene. Per germline, CDR1 MNHEY and CDR2 SMNVEV (reference sequence). V lost 4 bases, J lost 3 bases, and 7 bases lay in between. The CDR3 has 13 residues.

The chain has TRBV5-6 and TRBJ2-7, with D unresolved. Germline V gene sequence: CDR1 SGHDT, CDR2 YYEEEE. This CDR3 contains 12 residues. V lost 6 bases to trimming and J lost 3 bases, with 10 bases between them. Here the CDR3 reads CASILIIYEQYV. The CDR3 DNA reads TGTGCCAGCATCCTTATAATCTACGAGCAGTACGTC.

This rearrangement joins TRBV7-6 to TRBJ2-1, with D hard to call. Per germline, CDR1 SGHVS and CDR2 FNYEAQ. The germline V and J ends were trimmed by 2 bases and 8 bases, with 10 bases remaining between them. The CDR3 totals 13 residues. For the CDR3, the DNA is TGTGCCAGCAGCTTACGGGTCGGAGATGAGCAGTTCTTC. Translating gives CASSLRVGDEQFF.